This T cell receptor beta chain was captured by sequencing in a study of metastatic and nonmetastatic thyroid tumors. Study observations and caveats: It was reportedly found that TCR beta diversity was significantly higher in malignant thyroid tumors than in benign nodules, a difference seen in both blood and tumor samples.

TCRdb re-clonotyped the PCR reads through MiXCR. The sample lists around 65,000 clones, approximately 15% occurring once. About this clone: The antigen is not known. A much larger clone lies a single base off, so this may be a read error.

The entire patient cohort was treatment-naive prior to thyroid surgery. This CDR3 comprises 12 residues. V gave up 6 bases and J gave up 5 bases; unmatched junction bases: 3. Germline V CDR1 and CDR2: LNHDA, SQIVND (reference sequence). This chain connects TRBV19 to TRBJ1-1, with 7 bases that match TRBD1. The sequence came from a male donor with papillary thyroid cancer or a benign thyroid nodule (not recorded which). Some clones in this sample may be carry-over from other donors' samples. What was sequenced was blood. CDR3 sequence (DNA): TGTGCCAGTAGCCAGGGGGGGACTGAAGCTTTCTTT. Its translation: CASSQGGTEAFF.